These 18 T cell receptor beta chains originate from one sample sequenced in a study of identical twins. TCRdb recomputed calls from the 5' RACE reads with MiXCR, one row per CDR3 protein. The repertoire consists of under 900,000 distinct CDR3 sequences, with 15% to 20% occurring once and the leading ten covering around 13%. Another study also made use of these data, one on T cells expressing NK-cell markers.

The material sequenced was PBMCs. These receptors all stem from a woman aged 18-29 years in good health.

This clonotype was observed a handful of times. The chain has TRBV12-3 or TRBV12-4 and TRBJ2-5, with D tentatively TRBD1 (5 bases). The CDR3 spans 16 residues. Between the trimmed V and J ends, which lost 3 bases and 0 bases, there was a span of 14 bases. The CDR3: CASSLKGRVDQETQYF. DNA for the CDR3: TGTGCCAGCAGTTTGAAGGGCAGGGTTGACCAAGAGACCCAGTACTTC.

This clonotype was counted only a few times. Relative to the germline gene, one junction end is altered; a read error may explain this. The V gene is TRBV7-9, the J gene TRBJ1-1; no firm D call. This CDR3 is built from 15 residues. CDR1 SEHNR and CDR2 FQNEAQ come from the germline V gene (reference sequence). The CDR3 DNA is TGTGCCAGCAACTTATTCTCGGGCGGGAACACTGAAGCTTTCTTT. This codes for CASNLFSGGNTEAFF.

This clonotype was seen more than once but under ten times. J is TRBJ2-1 and V is TRBV20-1; D uncertain. This CDR3 has 12 amino acids. Per germline, CDR1 DFQATT and CDR2 SNEGSKA (reference sequence). The ends were cut back, 5 bases at V and 10 bases at J, with 15 bases in the middle. CDR3 residues: CSAPGFLGEQFF. The CDR3 DNA is TGCAGTGCTCCTGGATTCCTAGGGGAGCAGTTCTTC.

The rearrangement uses TRBV20-1 and TRBJ1-1; 10 bases agree with TRBD1. The CDR3 covers 13 residues. After removal of 7 bases from V and 0 bases from J, the junction contained 2 bases not matched to a gene. Germline CDR1 reads DFQATT; CDR2 reads SNEGSKA (reference sequence). CDR3: CSGDRGVNTEAFF. The CDR3 region has the DNA TGCAGTGGGGACAGGGGCGTGAACACTGAAGCTTTCTTT.

This rearrangement joins TRBV20-1 to TRBJ2-1; the D gene is possibly TRBD1 (6 bases). V was cut by 6 bases and J by 7 bases, with 19 bases left in between. The CDR3 runs to 14 residues. CDR1 is DFQATT and CDR2 is SNEGSKA in the germline V gene (reference sequence). CDR3 nucleotide sequence: TGCAGTGCCCCGCCACAGGGTGCAGGTAATGAGCAGTTCTTC. Encoded protein: CSAPPQGAGNEQFF.

The sample holds a few counts of this clonotype. The chain employs TRBV5-1 and TRBJ1-4; the D gene is possibly TRBD1 (6 bases). Germline CDR1 reads SGHRS; CDR2 reads YFSETQ. V was trimmed by 0 bases and J by 8 bases, leaving 11 bases between them. CDR3 size: 14 residues. The CDR3 loop is CASSLAGGAEKLFF. CDR3 DNA: TGCGCCAGCAGCTTGGCCGGGGGCGCGGAAAAACTGTTTTTT. Based on the CDR3 plus reference TRBV5-1 and TRBJ1-4, the full variable domain is KAGVTQTPRYLIKTRGQQVTLSCSPISGHRSVSWYQQTPGQGLQFLFEYFSETQRNKGNFPGRFSGRQFSNSRSEMNVSTLELGDSALYLCASSLAGGAEKLFFGSGTQLSVL.

In this sample, this clonotype turned up once. The chain carries TRBV7-3 and TRBJ2-1; 8 bases line up with TRBD2. J was trimmed by 8 bases and V by 2 bases; bases with no gene match: 11. The CDR3 runs 16 residues. Per germline, CDR1 SGHTA and CDR2 FQGTGA. CDR3 sequence (DNA): TGTGCCAGCAGCTTAGTGCGGCGGGGGGCCTCCCATGAGCAGTTCTTC. Protein: CASSLVRRGASHEQFF.

The chain has TRBV27 and TRBJ2-1, with D maybe TRBD2 (7 bases). The length of the CDR3 is 14 residues. Trimming removed 6 bases from V and 7 bases from J, with 16 bases in between. Germline assignment: CDR1 MNHEY and CDR2 SMNVEV (reference sequence). This chain's CDR3 is CASSRGGAINEQFF. The CDR3 DNA is TGTGCCAGCAGCCGTGGGGGGGCTATAAATGAGCAGTTCTTC.

This clonotype came up a few times. This chain links TRBV27 with TRBJ2-3, with D perhaps TRBD1 (6 bases). The CDR3 consists of 13 residues. Germline V CDR1 and CDR2: MNHEY, SMNVEV (reference sequence). The ends were cut back, 8 bases at V and 7 bases at J, with 16 bases in the middle. The CDR3 reads CASAPAGANTQYF. As DNA, the CDR3 is TGTGCCAGCGCCCCCGCAGGGGCGAATACGCAGTATTTT.

The rearrangement joins TRBV10-3 to TRBJ2-7, with 10 bases aligning to TRBD2. The germline V gene encodes CDR1 ENHRY and CDR2 SYGVKD. The CDR3 consists of 15 residues. J lost 3 bases, V lost 8 bases, and 10 bases had no gene match. The CDR3 spells CAIWVGLAGDYEQYF. The CDR3 nucleotides read TGTGCCATCTGGGTCGGGCTAGCGGGAGACTACGAGCAGTACTTC.

The sample holds many counts of this clonotype. The V call is TRBV12-3 or TRBV12-4, the J call TRBJ1-2, with D possibly being TRBD1 (6 bases). V was cut by 7 bases and J by 2 bases, with 14 bases left in between. The CDR3 is 14 residues long. CDR3 sequence reads: CASTVGQPNYGYTF. In nucleotides, the CDR3 is TGTGCCAGCACCGTCGGACAGCCAAACTATGGCTACACCTTC.

The chain has TRBV5-1 and TRBJ2-1; 11 nucleotides align to TRBD1. V lost 4 bases to trimming and J lost 6 bases; unmatched junction nucleotides: 6. Germline loops: CDR1 SGHRS, CDR2 YFSETQ. This CDR3 region has 15 residues. Here the CDR3 DNA reads TGCGCCAGCAGCATTACCGGGACAGGGGGCAATGAGCAGTTCTTC. It codes for CASSITGTGGNEQFF.

The sample holds a few counts of this clonotype. The V gene is TRBV7-2, the J gene TRBJ2-3, with 15 bases identical to TRBD2. Trimming cost V 3 bases and J 5 bases; bases outside gene matches: 6. The germline V gene encodes CDR1 SGHTA and CDR2 FQGNSA. The CDR3 totals 17 residues. Here the CDR3 reads CASSFGTSGRRLDTQYF. CDR3 nucleotides: TGTGCCAGCAGCTTCGGGACTAGCGGGAGGAGGTTAGATACGCAGTATTTT.

This clonotype was detected a few times. The chain employs TRBV12-3 or TRBV12-4 and TRBJ2-1; the D is unclear. Trimming removed 2 bases at V and 10 bases at J, with 9 bases between. CDR3 length: 12 amino acids. The CDR3, as DNA: TGTGCCAGCAGTTTAATGGGTTTAGAGCAGTTCTTC. Its protein is CASSLMGLEQFF.

This chain uses TRBV12-3 or TRBV12-4 with TRBJ2-3, with 9 bases lining up with TRBD2. CDR3 size: 13 residues. Trimming cost V 8 bases and J 5 bases; bases outside gene matches: 5. This chain's CDR3 is CASSSGKRDTQYF. CDR3 bases: TGTGCCAGCTCTAGCGGGAAAAGAGATACGCAGTATTTT.

The V call is TRBV10-3, the J call TRBJ2-5; the D gene is possibly TRBD2 (6 bases). The germline V gene encodes CDR1 ENHRY and CDR2 SYGVKD. Trimming shortened V by 10 bases and J by 5 bases, and 23 bases separated the two germline ends. CDR3 length: 15 amino acids. CDR3 amino acids: CATRDLVAPGETQYF. CDR3 sequence (DNA): TGTGCCACAAGGGACTTGGTGGCCCCGGGGGAGACCCAGTACTTC.

This clonotype was seen a handful of times. The chain has TRBV29-1 and TRBJ2-2; D gene ambiguous. V shed 3 bases and J shed 2 bases, with 13 bases lying between them. The germline CDR1 and CDR2 sequences are SQVTM and ANQGSEA. The CDR3 contains 15 residues. The CDR3 sequence: CSVEAHNPNTGELFF. The CDR3 bases are TGCAGCGTTGAGGCCCATAACCCTAACACCGGGGAGCTGTTTTTT.

This chain joins TRBV5-4 and TRBJ2-7, with D possibly matching TRBD1 (5 bases). The CDR3 is made up of 15 amino acids. V gave up 2 bases and J gave up 0 bases, with 12 bases separating them. Per germline, CDR1 SGHNT and CDR2 YYREEE (reference sequence). CDR3 bases: TGTGCCAGCAGCTTATACGGCAGGGACTCCTACGAGCAGTACTTC. Encoded protein: CASSLYGRDSYEQYF.